These 18 T cell receptor beta chains were sequenced from one sample in a study of T cells in Graves' hyperthyroidism and ophthalmopathy. Template material for amplifying TCR beta CDR3 regions consisted of RNA transcripts. First-round RT-PCR of the TCR CDR3 relied on the HTBI primer set. MiXCR, applied by TCRdb to the multiplex PCR reads, yields one record per CDR3 protein. The table has 600,000 to 850,000 distinct CDR3 sequences, 18% seen once; the top ten hold around 17%. Sequenced sample: blood. The source is a woman in her 50s with Graves' hyperthyroidism that later progressed to Graves' ophthalmopathy.

This clonotype showed up many times. V and J are TRBV11-2 and TRBJ1-1; 7 bases align to TRBD1. The CDR3 is 15 amino acids. Per germline, CDR1 SGHAT and CDR2 FQNNGV. With V trimmed by 2 bases and J by 5 bases, 8 bases remained unmatched. Written as DNA, the CDR3 is TGTGCCAGCAGCTTACAACAGGGGCGAAGGACTGAAGCTTTCTTT. Encoded protein: CASSLQQGRRTEAFF.

This clonotype was counted between two and nine times. This chain uses TRBV18 with TRBJ2-1, with 11 nucleotides matching TRBD2. Germline CDR1 reads KGHSH; CDR2 reads LQKENI. CDR3 length equals 20 residues. V was clipped by 6 bases and J by 0 bases; unmatched bases: 16. This CDR3 is CASSQTPGLAVLRSYNEQFF. The CDR3 DNA is TGTGCCAGCTCCCAGACCCCGGGACTAGCGGTTCTTCGCTCCTACAATGAGCAGTTCTTC.

J is TRBJ1-1 and V is TRBV6-5; D is possibly TRBD1 (6 bases). CDR3 length: 15 amino acids. The V end lost 5 bases, the J end lost 3 bases, and 16 bases lay between the germline ends. CDR1 and CDR2 (germline): MNHEY, SVGAGI. CDR3 coding DNA: TGTGCCAGCAGTCTACCGGGGGCAGCCCACACTGAAGCTTTCTTT. Residues: CASSLPGAAHTEAFF.

The V and J genes are TRBV19 and TRBJ1-5; TRBD1 might be the D (6 bases). Per germline, CDR1 LNHDA and CDR2 SQIVND (reference sequence). Trimming removed 6 bases from V and 5 bases from J, with 17 bases in between. The CDR3 has 15 residues. For the CDR3, the DNA is TGTGCCAGTAGGATCCGTACAGGGTTCGATCAGCCCCAGCATTTT. Amino acids: CASRIRTGFDQPQHF.

This clonotype was seen many times. The CDR3 reads CSARDPLAGATNEQFF. In DNA, the CDR3 is TGCAGTGCTAGAGATCCCCTAGCGGGGGCCACCAATGAGCAGTTCTTC. The chain is built from TRBV20-1 and TRBJ2-1; 10 nucleotides match TRBD2. With 0 bases clipped from V and 6 bases from J, the junction kept 8 bases outside the gene matches. Germline values: CDR1 DFQATT, CDR2 SNEGSKA (reference sequence). The CDR3 contains 16 residues.

The gene calls are TRBV6-1 and TRBJ2-1; D is uncertain. Trimming pared 9 bases from V and 4 bases from J, leaving 16 bases between. The germline CDR1 and CDR2 sequences are MNHNS and SASEGT. The CDR3 is made up of 14 amino acids. CDR3 sequence: CASLGAAFYNEQFF. The CDR3 DNA is TGTGCCAGTCTCGGTGCGGCCTTTTACAATGAGCAGTTCTTC.

This clonotype was picked up many times. Here the CDR3 DNA reads TGTGCCAGCAGTGCTACGGCAGGCAACTATGGCTACACCTTC. Its translation is CASSATAGNYGYTF. The V call is TRBV27, the J call TRBJ1-2; no reliable D call. Germline V gene sequence: CDR1 MNHEY, CDR2 SMNVEV (reference sequence). This CDR3 contains 14 residues. The V and J ends lost 5 bases and 2 bases respectively, with 12 bases between them.

This clonotype was seen ten or more times. The chain carries TRBV11-2 and TRBJ2-7, with TRBD1 matching 10 bases. This CDR3 comprises 15 residues. The ends lost 4 bases at V and 4 bases at J; junction bases unmatched: 7. The V gene's germline CDR1 is SGHAT and CDR2 FQNNGV. The CDR3 is CASSSGTGEGYEQYF. CDR3 sequence (DNA): TGTGCCAGCAGCTCGGGGACAGGGGAAGGATACGAGCAGTACTTC.

This clonotype has a handful of counts. The rearrangement uses TRBV12-3 or TRBV12-4 and TRBJ2-3; TRBD2 is a possible D gene (7 bases). Trimming removed 4 bases from V and 2 bases from J, with 19 bases in between. CDR3 length: 17 amino acids. DNA for the CDR3: TGTGCCAGCAGTTCTCGGGGGCCAGCGGGGCTCACAGATACGCAGTATTTT. It encodes CASSSRGPAGLTDTQYF.

The genes are TRBV5-1 and TRBJ1-2; D uncertain. Germline values: CDR1 SGHRS, CDR2 YFSETQ. The length of the CDR3 is 13 residues. V was trimmed by 0 bases and J by 7 bases, leaving 10 bases between them. The CDR3 here is CASSLELPGGYTF. In DNA form, the CDR3 reads TGCGCCAGCAGCTTGGAACTGCCTGGTGGCTACACCTTC.

The chain combines TRBV28 with TRBJ2-1, with 8 nucleotides matching TRBD2. Looked up from germline, CDR1 is MDHEN and CDR2 is SYDVKM. The V gene end was trimmed by 6 bases and the J gene end by 10 bases; junction bases not matched to a gene: 2. This CDR3 is 11 amino acids long. DNA for the CDR3: TGTGCCAGCAGGGTAGCGGGAGAGCAGTTCTTC. It codes for CASRVAGEQFF.

This clonotype has a count of ten or more. The chain is built from TRBV3-1 and TRBJ1-2; D unclear. This CDR3 comprises 13 residues. The V end was cut by 3 bases, the J end by 6 bases, with 11 bases between. Germline V lookup: CDR1 LGHDT, CDR2 YNNKEL (reference sequence). The CDR3 bases are TGTGCCAGCAGCCATCGAGGCGGGGATGGCTACACCTTC. This sequence encodes CASSHRGGDGYTF.

The chain couples TRBV20-1 to TRBJ2-2; maybe TRBD2 (6 bases). Germline V gene sequence: CDR1 DFQATT, CDR2 SNEGSKA (reference sequence). V lost 5 bases, J lost 4 bases, and 14 bases lay in between. The CDR3 consists of 14 residues. DNA of the CDR3: TGCAGTGCTCTTATCGGGAGACGCACCGGGGAGCTGTTTTTT. Translated, it gives CSALIGRRTGELFF.

In its sample, this clonotype was seen many times. The chain uses TRBV15 and TRBJ2-1; D is perhaps TRBD1 or TRBD2 (5 bases each). This CDR3 is 15 amino acids long. CDR1 LNHNV and CDR2 YYDKDF come from the germline V gene (reference sequence). Trimming removed 7 bases at V and 5 bases at J, with 18 bases between. CDR3 region: CATTAGTDLHNEQFF. The DNA for the CDR3 is TGTGCCACCACCGCCGGGACGGACCTCCACAATGAGCAGTTCTTC.

The chain joins TRBV20-1 to TRBJ2-5; TRBD2 agrees at 12 bases. Germline V gene sequence: CDR1 DFQATT, CDR2 SNEGSKA (reference sequence). This CDR3 is built from 13 residues. V shed 7 bases, J shed 5 bases, and the junction held 5 bases outside the gene matches. Here the CDR3 reads CSGGTSGFETQYF. In nucleotides, the CDR3 is TGCAGTGGTGGGACTAGCGGGTTTGAGACCCAGTACTTC.

The chain employs TRBV27 and TRBJ1-4; D ambiguous. CDR1 and CDR2 from the germline V gene are MNHEY and SMNVEV (reference sequence). Trimming took off 4 bases at V and 8 bases at J, with 11 bases between the two ends. The CDR3 runs 13 residues. CDR3 loop: CASSWRETEKLFF. CDR3 nucleotides: TGTGCCAGCAGTTGGAGGGAGACGGAAAAACTGTTTTTT.

V gene TRBV7-6 combines with J gene TRBJ2-5; 14 bases are a match to TRBD2. Unmatched junction bases numbered 8, after V lost 5 bases and J lost 0 bases. The CDR3 is 18 amino acids. Germline V CDR1 and CDR2: SGHVS, FNYEAQ. The CDR3 spells CASSPGTSGGPDQETQYF. CDR3 nucleotide sequence: TGTGCCAGCAGCCCTGGGACTAGCGGGGGCCCAGACCAAGAGACCCAGTACTTC. The complete variable domain, with remaining parts taken from reference TRBV7-6 and TRBJ2-5, reads GAGVSQSPRYKVTKRGQDVALRCDPISGHVSLYWYRQALGQGPEFLTYFNYEAQQDKSGLPNDRFSAERPEGSISTLTIQRTEQRDSAMYRCASSPGTSGGPDQETQYFGPGTRLLVL.

The gene calls are TRBV7-3 and TRBJ2-7; 8 bases align to TRBD2. The CDR3 runs 17 residues. Per germline, CDR1 SGHTA and CDR2 FQGTGA. J was trimmed by 0 bases and V by 1 base; bases with no gene match: 8. CDR3 sequence (DNA): TGTGCCAGCAGCTTAAACAGCGGGGGTGCTAGCTCCTACGAGCAGTACTTC. Translated, it gives CASSLNSGGASSYEQYF.